This TCR beta chain stems from a study of early T cells in non-severe SARS-CoV-2 infection. This clonotype was observed many times. Its antigen is not identified. Study-wide points: Private and CD4 specificities were missed by VDJdb matching, which favored anti-spike CD8 responses.

Each single cDNA molecule received a unique molecular identifier. TCRdb passed the 5' RACE reads through MiXCR, listing each CDR3 protein once. The table has some 25,000 distinct CDR3 sequences, 3.5% to 5% seen once. The CDR3 totals 13 residues. Germline lookup yields CDR1 SEHNR and CDR2 FQNEAQ (reference sequence). The ends were cut back, 1 base at V and 5 bases at J, with 8 bases in the middle. The sequence was collected from an adult who was a healthcare worker with PCR-confirmed SARS-CoV-2 infection or an uninfected control (not recorded which). The V and J genes are TRBV7-9 and TRBJ1-1, with D maybe TRBD1 (6 bases). The sample was whole blood. CDR3 sequence: CASSLVQGTEAFF. In DNA, the CDR3 is TGTGCCAGCAGCTTAGTACAGGGTACTGAAGCTTTCTTT.